A selection of T cell receptor beta chains follows, all from one sample in a study of identical twins. TCRdb passed the 5' RACE reads through MiXCR, listing each CDR3 protein once. The sample has around 690,000 distinct CDR3 sequences; 21% are singletons. The same sample was also used in a study of T cells expressing NK-cell markers.

Sequenced material: PBMCs. The source of these receptors is a woman between 18 and 29 years old in good health. The CDR3 runs from the conserved cysteine through the conserved F or W. D genes are given only for firm matches. Some rows mark clone size as missing; the rest say once, few, many or name a class of expanded clone.

j_gene,v_gene,d_gene,abundance,CDR3aa,CDR3nt
TRBJ2-7,TRBV12-3/TRBV12-4,.,.,CASSQLEGGYEQYF,TGTGCCAGCAGTCAGCTAGAGGGCGGGTACGAGCAGTACTTC
TRBJ2-1,TRBV10-3,.,many,CAISEGPDRAPNEQFF,TGTGCCATCAGTGAGGGACCCGATAGGGCACCCAATGAGCAGTTCTTC
TRBJ2-7,TRBV7-2,.,many,CASSLEKVREQYF,TGTGCCAGCAGCTTAGAAAAAGTTCGCGAGCAGTACTTC
TRBJ2-1,TRBV12-3/TRBV12-4,.,few,CASSFGASYNEQFF,TGTGCCAGCAGTTTTGGGGCCTCCTACAATGAGCAGTTCTTC
TRBJ2-5,TRBV4-3,.,.,CASSLYSGETQYF,TGCGCCAGCAGCCTGTACTCAGGAGAGACCCAGTACTTC
TRBJ1-4,TRBV6-1,.,few,CASTRTLNEKLFF,TGTGCCAGCACGAGGACACTTAATGAAAAACTGTTTTTT
TRBJ2-7,TRBV12-3/TRBV12-4,.,many,CASSLRQTYEQYF,TGTGCCAGCAGTTTAAGACAGACCTACGAGCAGTACTTC
TRBJ2-5,TRBV2,TRBD2,.,CASRPTSGSRGTQYF,TGTGCCAGCAGACCGACTAGCGGGTCCCGGGGGACCCAGTACTTC
TRBJ1-4,TRBV9,TRBD1,.,CASSGPDRGSVNEKLFF,TGTGCCAGCAGCGGTCCGGACAGGGGTTCAGTTAATGAAAAACTGTTTTTT
TRBJ2-5,TRBV5-1,TRBD2,.,CASSPLGLAGDRETQYF,TGCGCCAGCAGCCCCCTTGGGCTAGCGGGAGATAGAGAGACCCAGTACTTC
TRBJ2-5,TRBV11-2,.,.,CASSFDRYSSETQYF,TGTGCCAGCAGCTTCGATAGGTACAGCAGCGAGACCCAGTACTTC
TRBJ2-1,TRBV29-1,.,few,CSVEARRRQLNNEQFF,TGCAGCGTTGAAGCCAGAAGAAGACAGCTAAACAATGAGCAGTTCTTC
TRBJ2-7,TRBV19,.,.,CASSTGLLSSYEQYF,TGTGCCAGTAGTACCGGACTCCTTAGCTCCTACGAGCAGTACTTC
TRBJ2-7,TRBV6-6,TRBD1,.,CASSPRQGDEQYF,TGTGCCAGCAGTCCCAGACAGGGGGACGAGCAGTACTTC
TRBJ1-3,TRBV12-3/TRBV12-4,.,many,CASSLFPRSYGNTIYF,TGTGCCAGCAGTTTATTCCCCCGCTCCTATGGAAACACCATATATTTT
TRBJ2-1,TRBV29-1,TRBD2,.,CSVVGLAGHNEQFF,TGCAGCGTTGTGGGACTAGCGGGTCACAATGAGCAGTTCTTC
TRBJ1-1,TRBV5-6,.,.,CASSGLAEAFF,TGTGCCAGCAGTGGTTTGGCTGAAGCTTTCTTT
TRBJ2-3,TRBV2,TRBD1,few,CATKGGTGTTDTQYF,TGTGCCACCAAAGGGGGGACAGGGACCACAGATACGCAGTATTTT
TRBJ1-1,TRBV20-1,.,few,CSARVQLNTEAFF,TGCAGTGCTAGAGTACAATTGAACACTGAAGCTTTCTTT
TRBJ2-3,TRBV6-5,.,.,CASSYQGPAVNTQYF,TGTGCCAGCAGTTACCAAGGCCCTGCTGTGAATACGCAGTATTTT
TRBJ2-2,TRBV6-4,.,few,CASSAGPTNGELFF,TGTGCCAGCAGTGCGGGACCGACTAACGGGGAGCTGTTTTTT
TRBJ2-1,TRBV6-5,.,many,CASSRPPEQFF,TGTGCCAGCAGCCGGCCCCCGGAGCAGTTCTTC
TRBJ2-1,TRBV24-1,.,.,CATSDSGTTYNEQFF,TGTGCCACCAGTGATAGCGGGACAACCTACAATGAGCAGTTCTTC
TRBJ2-1,TRBV24-1,.,.,CATSDLGEWNEQFF,TGTGCCACCAGTGATTTGGGGGAATGGAATGAGCAGTTCTTC
TRBJ2-6,TRBV5-1,.,.,CASTVPPRKGTGANVLTF,TGCGCCAGCACCGTGCCCCCTCGAAAAGGAACTGGGGCCAACGTCCTGACTTTC
TRBJ2-2,TRBV6-5,.,few,CAIELETGELFF,TGTGCCATCGAACTCGAAACCGGGGAGCTGTTTTTT
TRBJ1-1,TRBV12-3/TRBV12-4,.,.,CASTRYTPGDTEAFF,TGTGCCAGCACTCGGTACACGCCGGGGGACACTGAAGCTTTCTTT
TRBJ2-7,TRBV12-3/TRBV12-4,.,.,CASKKENGTSYEQYF,TGTGCCAGCAAGAAGGAGAACGGGACCTCCTACGAGCAGTACTTC
TRBJ2-1,TRBV20-1,.,few,CSAREGTNEQFF,TGCAGTGCTAGAGAAGGTACCAATGAGCAGTTCTTC
TRBJ1-5,TRBV6-2/TRBV6-3,.,many,CASSRGGAGQPQHF,TGTGCCAGCAGTCGCGGGGGGGCTGGCCAGCCCCAGCATTTT
TRBJ2-5,TRBV7-9,TRBD2,many,CASSRGGIQETQYF,TGTGCCAGCAGCCGCGGGGGAATCCAAGAGACCCAGTACTTC
TRBJ2-4,TRBV12-3/TRBV12-4,.,.,CARRTGSVKNIQYF,TGTGCCAGGAGAACAGGGTCTGTCAAAAACATTCAGTACTTC
TRBJ2-5,TRBV4-2,TRBD2,few,CASTSVGGGTQYF,TGTGCCAGCACCTCCGTGGGGGGGGGGACCCAGTACTTC
TRBJ2-5,TRBV7-8,TRBD1,few,CASSQQGIPGETQYF,TGTGCCAGCAGCCAACAGGGGATCCCTGGAGAGACCCAGTACTTC
TRBJ1-2,TRBV29-1,.,few,CSGRENYGYTF,TGCAGCGGAAGGGAGAACTATGGCTACACCTTC
TRBJ2-1,TRBV12-3/TRBV12-4,TRBD2,many,CASRSSSGRGPNEQFF,TGTGCCAGCAGATCGTCTAGCGGGAGGGGCCCCAATGAGCAGTTCTTC
TRBJ1-1,TRBV20-1,.,few,CSGGRTGAFF,TGCAGTGGAGGGAGGACTGGAGCTTTCTTT
TRBJ1-1,TRBV29-1,.,many,CSVEREGNEAFF,TGCAGCGTTGAGAGGGAAGGGAATGAAGCTTTCTTT
TRBJ2-7,TRBV5-4,TRBD1,.,CASSLTGTGNDEQYF,TGTGCCAGCAGCCTTACCGGGACAGGGAACGACGAGCAGTACTTC
TRBJ1-2,TRBV20-1,TRBD1,few,CSASSQGNGYTF,TGCAGTGCTTCCTCACAGGGGAATGGCTACACCTTC
TRBJ2-5,TRBV7-9,.,many,CASSLELGETQYF,TGTGCCAGCAGCTTAGAGCTAGGAGAGACCCAGTACTTC
TRBJ1-2,TRBV20-1,.,.,CSAPGPGPEGYGYTF,TGCAGTGCCCCCGGCCCAGGGCCTGAGGGGTATGGCTACACCTTC
TRBJ2-7,TRBV7-6,.,few,CASSPLAASVSYEQYF,TGTGCCAGCAGCCCGTTAGCGGCTTCGGTCTCCTACGAGCAGTACTTC
TRBJ1-6,TRBV12-3/TRBV12-4,.,few,CASSFYGDNSPLHF,TGTGCCAGCAGTTTTTACGGGGATAATTCACCCCTCCACTTT
TRBJ2-1,TRBV19,TRBD2,few,CASSIEASGSTKEQFF,TGTGCCAGTAGTATAGAAGCTAGCGGGAGTACCAAAGAGCAGTTCTTC
TRBJ2-3,TRBV5-1,TRBD2,few,CASSSGLAGEDTQYF,TGCGCCAGCAGCTCGGGACTAGCGGGGGAAGATACGCAGTATTTT